The 6 T cell receptor beta chains listed next were all sequenced from one sample in a study of STAT3 mutations in large granular lymphocyte leukemia. The assay was immunoSEQ multiplex PCR, and TCRdb's table has in-frame clones only and misses some. The sample holds more than 10,000 clones, more than 75% seen once. These receptors' targets are unknown. Broader study findings: Every T-LGLL patient had at least one immunodominant TCRbeta clonotype.

Sequenced: peripheral blood mononuclear cells. The source is a man aged 40-55 years with T-cell large granular lymphocyte leukemia. Some clones in this sample may be carry-over from other donors' samples.

The chain links TRBV15 to TRBJ2-7; either TRBD1 or TRBD2 may supply D (5 bases each). Trimming left V 0 bases short and J 3 bases short, with 9 bases between. Germline V gives CDR1 LNHNV, CDR2 YYDKDF (reference sequence). CDR3 length equals 14 residues. CDR3 amino acids: CATSRDEGNYEQYF. The CDR3 DNA is TGTGCCACCAGCAGAGACGAGGGGAACTACGAGCAGTACTTC.

The chain uses TRBV7-6 and TRBJ2-3; the D is unclear. Between the trimmed V and J ends, which lost 3 bases and 2 bases, there was a span of 12 bases. The germline CDR1 and CDR2 sequences are SGHVS and FNYEAQ. This CDR3 is 15 amino acids long. The CDR3 protein is CASSFMSTVTDTQYF. The CDR3 bases are TGTGCCAGCAGCTTTATGTCGACGGTCACAGATACGCAGTATTTT.

The V call is TRBV7-6, the J call TRBJ2-3, with D possibly called TRBD1 or TRBD2 (7 bases each). Trimming stripped 6 bases from V and 5 bases from J, with 21 bases between. The CDR3 totals 16 residues. Germline V gene sequence: CDR1 SGHVS, CDR2 FNYEAQ. CDR3 nucleotide sequence: TGTGCCAGCAGACTGGCAGGGGGGGGCGAGAGAGATACGCAGTATTTT. This sequence encodes CASRLAGGGERDTQYF. The whole variable domain, remainder taken from reference TRBV7-6 and TRBJ2-3, is GAGVSQSPRYKVTKRGQDVALRCDPISGHVSLYWYRQALGQGPEFLTYFNYEAQQDKSGLPNDRFSAERPEGSISTLTIQRTEQRDSAMYRCASRLAGGGERDTQYFGPGTRLTVL.

The chain is built from TRBV4-1 and TRBJ1-1; no reliable D call. The germline V gene has CDR1 MGHRA and CDR2 YSYEKL. This CDR3 spans 14 amino acids. V was pared by 2 bases and J by 3 bases, with 10 bases between. The CDR3 reads CASSQSLRDTEAFF. The CDR3 bases are TGCGCCAGCAGCCAAAGTTTGAGGGACACTGAAGCTTTCTTT.

The rearrangement uses TRBV4-3 and TRBJ1-2; D remains ambiguous. The ends were cut back, 4 bases at V and 2 bases at J, with 17 bases in the middle. This CDR3 comprises 16 residues. CDR1 LGHNA and CDR2 YSLEER come from the germline V gene. The CDR3 region has the DNA TGCGCCAGCAGCCGAAGTTTAGTGGGCACAAACTATGGCTACACCTTC. The encoded protein is CASSRSLVGTNYGYTF.

The rearrangement joins TRBV6-5 to TRBJ1-5; tentative D call: TRBD1 (5 bases). This CDR3 comprises 13 residues. V dropped 5 bases and J dropped 4 bases, with 9 bases sitting between them. CDR1 and CDR2 (germline): MNHEY, SVGAGI. CDR3 residues: CASSPGANQPQHF. CDR3 DNA: TGTGCCAGCAGTCCTGGGGCGAATCAGCCCCAGCATTTT.